This entry is about one T cell receptor (beta chain). Its antigen is unknown. The record originates from a study of cytomegalovirus exposure and HLA in healthy donors. Study-level results: In a later analysis, HLA-C alleles had the fewest associated TCRs, DRB1 alleles the most. Associated with cytomegalovirus, according to the listing, were approximately 160 TCR beta chains. The CMV antigen specificity of a few CMV-associated chains was confirmed through in vitro analysis. The likely origin of a cluster of highly shared sequence variants was a sequencing artifact.

CDR1 and CDR2 (germline): SGDLS, YYNGEE. This CDR3 has 12 residues. The V end lost 1 base, the J end lost 7 bases, and 6 bases lay between the germline ends. The PCR had 60 Vbeta and 13 Jbeta primers. Repertoires were generated with immunoSEQ multiplex PCR, while TCRdb's copy carries only in-frame clones and drops some. The table lists 180,000 or so clones, 60% to 85% of them singletons. The sequence derives from a male donor in good health and CMV-seronegative. Sequenced sample: PBMCs. The rearrangement links TRBV9 to TRBJ2-1; no clear D gene. This chain's CDR3 is CASSVNRNEQFF. CDR3 nucleotides: TGTGCCAGCAGCGTAAACCGGAATGAGCAGTTCTTC.